This passage covers 17 T cell receptor beta chains from one sample sequenced in a study of shared clonotypes between healthy human individuals. Generated by immunoSEQ multiplex PCR, the TCRdb table keeps only in-frame clones and is missing some. The sample consists of 850,000 to 1,200,000 clones, about 74% of them appearing once. The material sequenced was memory CD4+ T cells sorted from blood. The subset was: CD45RA-negative fraction. The receptors here all came from a man aged 18 to 30 in good health.

The rearrangement joins TRBV10-2 to TRBJ2-7; 9 nucleotides match TRBD2. This CDR3 contains 16 residues. The germline gives CDR1 WSHSY, CDR2 SAAADI. With V trimmed by 6 bases and J by 1 base, 10 bases remained unmatched. The CDR3 is CASRRWASGESYEQYF. The CDR3, as DNA: TGCGCCAGCAGGAGGTGGGCTAGCGGGGAATCCTACGAGCAGTACTTC.

This clone was observed a few times. The chain combines TRBV5-6 with TRBJ1-1; 9 positions agree with TRBD1. CDR1 and CDR2 (germline): SGHDT, YYEEEE. CDR3 length: 12 residues. The V gene end was trimmed by 4 bases and the J gene end by 9 bases; junction bases not matched to a gene: 4. The CDR3 spells CASSLQGAKAFF. CDR3 bases: TGTGCCAGCAGCCTACAGGGGGCTAAAGCTTTCTTT.

This clone was seen a handful of times. This chain joins TRBV28 and TRBJ1-4; D remains ambiguous. Per germline, CDR1 MDHEN and CDR2 SYDVKM. V shed 3 bases and J shed 10 bases, with 9 bases lying between them. The CDR3 is made up of 12 amino acids. The CDR3 here is CASSFEGRKLFF. For the CDR3, the DNA is TGTGCCAGCAGTTTTGAGGGAAGAAAACTGTTTTTT. Drawing the rest from reference TRBV28 and TRBJ1-4, the complete variable domain is DVKVTQSSRYLVKRTGEKVFLECVQDMDHENMFWYRQDPGLGLRLIYFSYDVKMKEKGDIPEGYSVSREKKERFSLILESASTNQTSMYLCASSFEGRKLFFGSGTQLSVL.

The J gene is TRBJ2-5, the V gene TRBV5-1; TRBD1 matches 8 bases. Germline values: CDR1 SGHRS, CDR2 YFSETQ. CDR3 size: 16 residues. Unmatched junction bases numbered 9, after V lost 0 bases and J lost 5 bases. The CDR3 is CASSLEGTGGWETQYF. In DNA, the CDR3 is TGCGCCAGCAGCTTGGAAGGGACAGGCGGTTGGGAGACCCAGTACTTC. Full variable domain (missing parts from reference TRBV5-1 and TRBJ2-5): KAGVTQTPRYLIKTRGQQVTLSCSPISGHRSVSWYQQTPGQGLQFLFEYFSETQRNKGNFPGRFSGRQFSNSRSEMNVSTLELGDSALYLCASSLEGTGGWETQYFGPGTRLLVL.

This clone was found many times. The chain is built from TRBV5-1 and TRBJ2-1, with TRBD1 matching 8 bases. Per the germline V gene, CDR1 is SGHRS and CDR2 is YFSETQ. V shed 0 bases, J shed 7 bases, and the junction held 6 bases outside the gene matches. This CDR3 comprises 15 residues. CDR3 sequence: CASSLGATGANEQFF. The CDR3 nucleotides are TGCGCCAGCAGCTTGGGCGCGACAGGGGCGAATGAGCAGTTCTTC.

The J gene is TRBJ2-5, the V gene TRBV5-6; weak D call: TRBD1 (8 bases). Germline CDR1 is SGHDT and CDR2 is YYEEEE. The V end lost 4 bases, the J end lost 11 bases, and 24 bases lay between the germline ends. The CDR3 is 15 amino acids. In DNA, the CDR3 is TGTGCCAGCAGCCCAAGGACAGGGAGGGCCGGTGAGCAGTACTTC. The encoded protein is CASSPRTGRAGEQYF.

The rearrangement links TRBV6-4 to TRBJ2-2; D is perhaps TRBD1 (6 bases). The V end was cut by 6 bases, the J end by 0 bases, with 11 bases between. The CDR3 totals 15 residues. Germline V lookup: CDR1 MRHNA, CDR2 SNTAGT. Written as DNA, the CDR3 is TGTGCCAGCAGCCCCGGGACAACGAACACCGGGGAGCTGTTTTTT. Its protein is CASSPGTTNTGELFF.

The chain combines TRBV6-6 with TRBJ1-5; D may be TRBD1 (6 bases). CDR1 MNHNY and CDR2 SVGAGI come from the germline V gene (reference sequence). Trimming removed 6 bases at V and 4 bases at J, with 10 bases between. CDR3 length equals 13 residues. DNA of the CDR3: TGTGCCAGCAGAGCTACAGGGAATCAGCCCCAGCATTTT. Its translation: CASRATGNQPQHF.

CDR3 bases: TGTGCCAGCAGTGCTCAGTACGAGCAGTACTTC. Translating it yields CASSAQYEQYF. This chain connects TRBV2 to TRBJ2-7; D is uncertain. This CDR3 has 11 amino acids. CDR1 is SNHLY, CDR2 FYNNEI, per germline. The V gene lost 4 bases and the J gene lost 4 bases, with 5 bases spanning the gap. Full variable domain (rest looked up from reference TRBV2 and TRBJ2-7): EPEVTQTPSHQVTQMGQEVILRCVPISNHLYFYWYRQILGQKVEFLVSFYNNEISEKSEIFDDQFSVERPDGSNFTLKIRSTKLEDSAMYFCASSAQYEQYFGPGTRLTVT.

The CDR3, as DNA: TGTGCCAGCAGCGGCGGTAGCGGGACCAGCACAGATACGCAGTATTTT. The encoded protein is CASSGGSGTSTDTQYF. The J gene is TRBJ2-3, the V gene TRBV9, with 8 nucleotides matching TRBD2. Germline lookup yields CDR1 SGDLS and CDR2 YYNGEE. The ends lost 3 bases at V and 0 bases at J; junction bases unmatched: 6. The CDR3 length is 16 residues.

This clone was detected only a few times. The chain recombines TRBV6-6 with TRBJ2-7; 7 nucleotides agree with TRBD1. From germline, CDR1 is MNHNY and CDR2 SVGAGI (reference sequence). CDR3 length equals 15 residues. V dropped 5 bases and J dropped 4; count of bases not matched to a gene: 11. The CDR3 nucleotides are TGTGCCAGCAGTGTGAGGACAGGTAACCCTTACGAGCAGTACTTC. Protein sequence: CASSVRTGNPYEQYF.

This chain connects TRBV6-6 to TRBJ2-1; 9 bases fit TRBD2. After removal of 7 bases from V and 5 bases from J, the junction contained 9 bases not matched to a gene. This CDR3 region has 15 residues. Germline V gene data show CDR1 as MNHNY and CDR2 as SVGAGI (reference sequence). The CDR3 spells CASTRAGGPNNEQFF. CDR3 nucleotides: TGTGCCAGCACCCGAGCGGGGGGACCTAACAATGAGCAGTTCTTC.

The chain employs TRBV10-2 and TRBJ2-6, with TRBD2 as a possible D gene (5 bases). The ends were cut back, 3 bases at V and 0 bases at J, with 9 bases in the middle. CDR3 length equals 16 residues. Germline CDR1 and CDR2: WSHSY and SAAADI. This CDR3 is CASSEAVPSGANVLTF. As DNA, the CDR3 is TGCGCCAGCAGTGAAGCGGTCCCCTCTGGGGCCAACGTCCTGACTTTC.

The chain has TRBV14 and TRBJ2-7; 14 nucleotides line up with TRBD2. The CDR3 sequence is 19 residues long. The germline gives CDR1 SGHDN, CDR2 FVKESK. V trimming: 0 bases; J trimming: 2 bases; junction bases outside the gene matches: 9. In DNA form, the CDR3 reads TGTGCCAGCAGCCAAGATAGGGGGACTAGCGGGAGTATAACCTACGAGCAGTACTTC. Its protein is CASSQDRGTSGSITYEQYF.

The rearrangement joins TRBV11-2 to TRBJ2-5, with TRBD1 identical over 12 bases. Trimming cost V 5 bases and J 5 bases; bases outside gene matches: 6. From germline, CDR1 is SGHAT and CDR2 FQNNGV. The CDR3 totals 15 residues. The CDR3 DNA follows: TGTGCCAGCAGCCAAGGGGACAGGGGGCAGGAGACCCAGTACTTC. Protein product: CASSQGDRGQETQYF.

In regard to this clone: Within the sample, other DNA sequences also encode this same CDR3. The rearrangement joins TRBV10-1 to TRBJ2-5, with D possibly TRBD1 on 5 matching bases. In germline, CDR1 is WNHNN, CDR2 SYGVQD (reference sequence). This CDR3 region has 13 residues. The germline V and J ends were trimmed by 4 bases and 1 base, with 7 bases remaining between them. CDR3 protein: CASSGQIQETQYF. The CDR3 DNA follows: TGCGCCAGCAGTGGACAGATCCAAGAGACCCAGTACTTC.

The chain joins TRBV6-4 to TRBJ2-1; 10 positions agree with TRBD2. This CDR3 has 15 residues. The germline V gene encodes CDR1 MRHNA and CDR2 SNTAGT. Unmatched junction bases numbered 8, after V lost 4 bases and J lost 8 bases. In nucleotides, the CDR3 is TGTGCCAGCAGTGTCGAAGGACTAGCGGCACATGAGCAGTTCTTC. Encoded protein: CASSVEGLAAHEQFF.